The clone carrying this T cell receptor (beta chain) was seen at least ten times. Its specificity is not known. Uncontrolled infections, other autoimmune diseases, pregnancy or lactation barred patients from enrollment. The authors isolated PBMCs from 10 ml of fresh peripheral blood. As the template, RNA transcripts were used to amplify TCR beta CDR3 regions. The first round was an RT-PCR with HTBI primers, and the second round was a multiplex PCR. In TCRdb, the multiplex PCR reads were re-called with MiXCR into one record per CDR3 protein. The sample holds about 400,000 distinct CDR3 sequences, approximately 20% seen once. The data belong to a study of Graves' ophthalmopathy and Graves' hyperthyroidism. The study, taken as a whole, reports: Among thyroid clonotypes expanded above 0.001 frequency, most also appeared in blood.

The CDR3 sequence is 15 residues long. Germline V gene data show CDR1 as SNHLY and CDR2 as FYNNEI. The V gene end was trimmed by 4 bases and the J gene end by 4 bases; junction bases not matched to a gene: 9. The gene calls are TRBV2 and TRBJ2-7, with 8 bases that match TRBD2. The clonotype originates from a woman aged 18-35 years with Graves' ophthalmopathy. Input material: peripheral blood. The CDR3 nucleotides are TGTGCCAGCAGTGTCCCCCCAGCGGGGGCATACGAGCAGTACTTC. This codes for CASSVPPAGAYEQYF.